These 23 T cell receptor beta chains came from one sample sequenced in a study of Ad26.COV2.S vaccination and SARS-CoV-2 variants. Generated by immunoSEQ multiplex PCR, the TCRdb table keeps only in-frame clones and is missing some. The table has about 320,000 clones, more than 70% seen once; the top ten hold roughly 1.9%. Treatment reported: some 20 received Ad26.COV2.S at low or high dose, single or two shots; about five received placebo; per-sample allocation not given. Vaccine and placebo recipients were sampled on day 63 after the first injection. This sample comprised peripheral blood, obtained in a trial of Ad26.COV2.S vaccine versus placebo. These TCRs come from a person between 18 and 65 years old who received the Ad26.COV2.S COVID-19 vaccine or a placebo.

V usage is TRBV5-6 and J usage is TRBJ1-3; D may be TRBD1 (5 bases). CDR1 and CDR2 from the germline V gene are SGHDT and YYEEEE. CDR3 length: 16 residues. V shed 3 bases and J shed 7 bases, with 20 bases lying between them. Here the CDR3 DNA reads TGTGCCAGCAGCTCGGGGCTGGACCGCCCCAGGAACACCATATATTTT. Protein: CASSSGLDRPRNTIYF.

The rearrangement joins TRBV29-1 to TRBJ1-5; perhaps TRBD1 as D (6 bases). From germline, CDR1 is SQVTM and CDR2 ANQGSEA. V lost 5 bases and J 2 bases, leaving 10 bases between the germline ends. The CDR3 covers 13 residues. The CDR3, as DNA: TGCAGCGTTATACAGGGTCGCAATCAGCCCCAGCATTTT. This encodes CSVIQGRNQPQHF. The full variable domain, its missing parts supplied by reference TRBV29-1 and TRBJ1-5, is SAVISQKPSRDICQRGTSLTIQCQVDSQVTMMFWYRQQPGQSLTLIATANQGSEATYESGFVIDKFPISRPNLTFSTLTVSNMSPEDSSIYLCSVIQGRNQPQHFGDGTRLSIL.

The chain employs TRBV3-1 (or the pseudogene TRBV3-2) and TRBJ2-3; D is undetermined. This CDR3 region has 16 residues. Germline CDR1 is LGHDT and CDR2 is YNNKEL (reference sequence). The V and J ends lost 1 base and 0 bases respectively, with 11 bases between them. For the CDR3, the DNA is TGTGCCAGCAGCCAAGTCAGTGGAAAAAGCACAGATACGCAGTATTTT. It specifies CASSQVSGKSTDTQYF.

The rearrangement links TRBV5-4 to TRBJ1-1; D possibly corresponds to TRBD1 (6 bases). Germline assignment: CDR1 SGHNT and CDR2 YYREEE (reference sequence). This CDR3 comprises 14 residues. Trimming took 4 bases from V and 3 from J, leaving 13 bases between them. DNA for the CDR3: TGTGCCAGCAGCGGAGTACAGGGAGACACTGAAGCTTTCTTT. Protein product: CASSGVQGDTEAFF.

This clone occurred a few times. The rearrangement joins TRBV7-2 to TRBJ2-5; D remains unclear. This CDR3 comprises 15 residues. Germline V gives CDR1 SGHTA, CDR2 FQGNSA. Between the trimmed V and J ends, which lost 5 bases and 2 bases, there was a span of 15 bases. The CDR3 loop is CASSQPLGSQETQYF. The DNA for the CDR3 is TGTGCCAGCAGCCAACCTCTCGGATCACAAGAGACCCAGTACTTC.

The chain recombines TRBV29-1 with TRBJ2-5; perhaps TRBD2 as D (6 bases). Germline lookup yields CDR1 SQVTM and CDR2 ANQGSEA. V dropped 3 bases and J dropped 13 bases, with 15 bases sitting between them. The CDR3 runs to 11 residues. The CDR3: CSVELTSLPYF. In DNA form, the CDR3 reads TGCAGCGTTGAGCTGACTAGTCTTCCGTACTTC.

This clone was seen more than once but under ten times. The chain has TRBV7-2 and TRBJ2-2; no clear D gene. This CDR3 spans 13 amino acids. The V end was cut by 5 bases, the J end by 0 bases, with 4 bases between. CDR1 is SGHTA and CDR2 is FQGNSA in the germline V gene. As DNA, the CDR3 is TGTGCCAGCAGCCAACCGAACACCGGGGAGCTGTTTTTT. Translating gives CASSQPNTGELFF.

This rearrangement joins TRBV3-1 (or the pseudogene TRBV3-2) to TRBJ2-3; D is perhaps TRBD2 (6 bases). The CDR3 covers 15 residues. The germline V gene encodes CDR1 LGHDT and CDR2 YNNKEL (reference sequence). Trimming took off 4 bases at V and 1 base at J, with 12 bases between the two ends. CDR3 nucleotide sequence: TGTGCCAGCAGCCCGTGGGGGGAGGGCACAGATACGCAGTATTTT. Its translation is CASSPWGEGTDTQYF.

The chain combines TRBV7-6 with TRBJ2-1, with D perhaps assigned TRBD1 or TRBD2 (6 bases each). From germline, CDR1 is SGHVS and CDR2 FNYEAQ. The CDR3 has 17 residues. The V and J ends lost 5 bases and 0 bases respectively, with 17 bases between them. The chain's CDR3 is CASSLRGGIGSYNEQFF. As DNA, the CDR3 is TGTGCCAGCAGCCTTAGAGGGGGGATCGGCTCCTACAATGAGCAGTTCTTC.

To note about this clone: The sample carries other DNA sequences with the same CDR3. J is TRBJ2-1 and V is TRBV9; D unclear. The CDR3 is 13 residues long. V was shortened by 0 bases and J by 4 bases, with 5 bases between the two germline ends. CDR1 and CDR2 (germline): SGDLS, YYNGEE. The CDR3 DNA follows: TGTGCCAGCAGCGTAGCGGATTACAATGAGCAGTTCTTC. Protein product: CASSVADYNEQFF. Using reference TRBV9 and TRBJ2-1 for the parts outside the CDR3, the full variable domain is DSGVTQTPKHLITATGQRVTLRCSPRSGDLSVYWYQQSLDQGLQFLIQYYNGEERAKGNILERFSAQQFPDLHSELNLSSLELGDSALYFCASSVADYNEQFFGPGTRLTVL.

The chain uses TRBV5-1 and TRBJ2-7; 9 bases are a match to TRBD1. The CDR3 loop spans 15 amino acids. Germline V gene data show CDR1 as SGHRS and CDR2 as YFSETQ. The V and J ends lost 5 bases and 0 bases, in that order; junction bases with no gene match: 6. The CDR3 nucleotides read TGCGCCAGCAGTATCGGGACAGGGAGCTCCTACGAGCAGTACTTC. It codes for CASSIGTGSSYEQYF.

The rearrangement uses TRBV5-1 and TRBJ2-5; 11 positions agree with TRBD2. Germline CDR1 reads SGHRS; CDR2 reads YFSETQ. With V trimmed by 4 bases and J by 4 bases, 3 bases remained unmatched. The CDR3 is made up of 14 amino acids. The CDR3 sequence is CASSIGTSGETQYF. CDR3 DNA sequence: TGCGCCAGCAGCATCGGGACTAGCGGAGAGACCCAGTACTTC.

This clone has more than one count but fewer than ten. J is TRBJ1-2 and V is TRBV6-2 or TRBV6-3; D gene unclear. CDR1 and CDR2 (germline): MNHEY, SVGEGT. The CDR3 is 15 residues long. The V end lost 4 bases, the J end lost 4 bases, and 16 bases lay between the germline ends. Here the CDR3 reads CASSFRGSGSYGYTF. CDR3 DNA: TGTGCCAGCAGTTTTAGAGGGAGTGGAAGCTATGGCTACACCTTC.

The chain is built from TRBV5-4 and TRBJ1-3; D not certain. The CDR3 consists of 17 residues. Germline CDR1 is SGHNT and CDR2 is YYREEE (reference sequence). Trimming removed 4 bases at V and 0 bases at J, with 17 bases between. In nucleotides, the CDR3 is TGTGCCAGCAGCCTAGCTTATCCGGGTTCCTCTGGAAACACCATATATTTT. The encoded protein is CASSLAYPGSSGNTIYF.

This clone occurred a few times. This sequence joins TRBV4-3 and TRBJ1-1; tentative D call: TRBD1 (5 bases). Trimming pared 1 base from V and 4 bases from J, leaving 16 bases between. This CDR3 is 16 amino acids long. Germline values: CDR1 LGHNA, CDR2 YSLEER. The CDR3 spells CASSQGRGVSGTEAFF. In nucleotides, the CDR3 is TGCGCCAGCAGCCAAGGGCGGGGGGTTTCAGGCACTGAAGCTTTCTTT.

The V gene is TRBV30, the J gene TRBJ2-1; 15 positions agree with TRBD2. CDR1 and CDR2 (germline): GTSNPN, SVGIG (reference sequence). V was clipped by 4 bases and J by 2 bases; unmatched bases: 9. The CDR3 sequence is 18 residues long. The CDR3 sequence: CAWTLGLAGGQAYNEQFF. The CDR3 bases are TGTGCCTGGACGCTAGGACTAGCGGGGGGGCAGGCCTACAATGAGCAGTTCTTC.

The V call is TRBV27, the J call TRBJ1-5; 9 bases align to TRBD1. The germline gives CDR1 MNHEY, CDR2 SMNVEV (reference sequence). V was pared by 7 bases and J by 9 bases, with 19 bases of the junction left unmatched. This CDR3 region has 17 residues. CDR3 bases: TGTGCCAGCAAAAGTCGACAGGGGGGTACCAAATCCTTGCCCCAGCATTTT. It specifies CASKSRQGGTKSLPQHF.

The chain employs TRBV6-6 and TRBJ2-7; weak D call: TRBD2 (6 bases). V gave up 6 bases and J gave up 9 bases, with 27 bases separating them. CDR1 and CDR2 from the germline V gene are MNHNY and SVGAGI (reference sequence). This CDR3 is 16 amino acids long. CDR3 nucleotide sequence: TGTGCCAGCAGCCACCCCTGGGAGTTAGCGGCGCGGGGGCAGTACTTC. It encodes CASSHPWELAARGQYF.

This clone was detected once. This chain connects TRBV7-9 to TRBJ1-1; TRBD1 is a possible D gene (5 bases). This CDR3 comprises 15 residues. V lost 2 bases to trimming and J lost 8 bases, with 18 bases between them. CDR1 is SEHNR and CDR2 is FQNEAQ in the germline V gene (reference sequence). The CDR3 coding sequence is TGTGCCAGCAGCTTATGGGACCCCCGGAGGGGAGAAGCTTTCTTT. It is translated as CASSLWDPRRGEAFF.

CDR3 sequence: CASSHVLTRATNEKLFF. CDR3 sequence (DNA): TGCGCCAGCAGTCACGTCCTAACGCGGGCGACTAATGAAAAACTGTTTTTT. The chain carries TRBV23-1 and TRBJ1-4; no definite D call. TRBV23-1 is labeled an ORF, and its function is uncertain. The V end lost 3 bases, the J end lost 2 bases, and 16 bases lay between the germline ends. This CDR3 region has 17 residues.

The chain recombines TRBV9 with TRBJ1-2; a weak D match, TRBD1 (6 bases). The CDR3 loop spans 15 amino acids. Germline V CDR1 and CDR2: SGDLS, YYNGEE. With 0 bases removed from V and 4 bases from J, the gap between germline ends came to 13 bases. The CDR3 protein is CASSVESQGTYGYTF. CDR3 DNA: TGTGCCAGCAGCGTAGAAAGTCAGGGGACCTATGGCTACACCTTC.

Details on this clone: The same CDR3 also results from other DNA sequences found in this sample. The chain uses TRBV5-1 and TRBJ2-2; D remains unclear. V lost 0 bases, J lost 7 bases, and 7 bases lay in between. The germline gives CDR1 SGHRS, CDR2 YFSETQ. The CDR3 contains 13 residues. CDR3 region: CASSLGSDGELFF. The CDR3 coding sequence is TGCGCCAGCAGCTTGGGTTCCGACGGGGAGCTGTTTTTT.

This clone turned up a few times. The V call is TRBV7-9, the J call TRBJ1-2, with D possibly matching TRBD1 (6 bases). The germline gives CDR1 SEHNR, CDR2 FQNEAQ (reference sequence). V was cut by 5 bases and J by 2 bases, with 15 bases left in between. This CDR3 is 15 amino acids long. The CDR3 region has the DNA TGTGCCAGCAGCGAGAAAGAAAGGGGGAACTATGGCTACACCTTC. It codes for CASSEKERGNYGYTF.